This T cell receptor (beta chain) was recovered during a study of OX40 agonist ivuxolimab in advanced cancers. Profiled with immunoSEQ multiplex PCR; TCRdb holds only in-frame clones, not every one. This sample has about 21,000 clones, with more than 70% found just once. The CDR3 is made up of 12 amino acids. From germline, CDR1 is SGHKS and CDR2 YYEKEE (reference sequence). V lost 1 base to trimming and J lost 3 bases, with 5 bases between them. V and J are TRBV5-5 and TRBJ2-7; the D is unclear. Sequenced material: CD4+ or CD8+ T cells sorted from blood, taken in a trial of the OX40 agonist ivuxolimab. The TCR sequence derives from an adult with an advanced solid tumor such as melanoma, head and neck, liver or kidney cancer. CDR3 sequence: CASSLWDYEQYF. The CDR3 DNA reads as TGTGCCAGCAGCTTGTGGGACTACGAGCAGTACTTC.